One sample yielded the 19 T cell receptor beta chains listed below, sequenced in a study of T cells expressing NK-cell markers. TCRdb reanalyzed the 5' RACE reads and collapses them to one entry per CDR3 protein, without DNA. The sample has 350,000 to 450,000 distinct CDR3 sequences. Input material: blood T cells: a sorted CD56 or NKG2C T cell subset, CD4+ or CD8+ T cells, or bulk PBMC T cells (not recorded which). Source of these receptors: a man aged 18 to 69 in good health.

The chain has TRBV7-2 and TRBJ2-5; TCRdb lists TRBD2, though no DNA is available to test this call. The CDR3 extends over 15 amino acids. Germline V gene lookup returns CDR1 SGHTA and CDR2 FQGNSA. The CDR3 protein is CASSPRGASGETQYF.

The V and J genes are TRBV20-1 and TRBJ1-1; TCRdb proposes TRBD1, but this gene call is untestable without DNA. The CDR3 has 13 amino acids. The germline CDR1 and CDR2 sequences are DFQATT and SNEGSKA (reference sequence). CDR3 sequence reads: CSARVSGSSKAFF.

The chain recombines TRBV13 with TRBJ2-5; lacking DNA, the TRBD1 call made by TCRdb goes unchecked. Per germline, CDR1 PRHDT and CDR2 FYEKMQ (reference sequence). The CDR3 sequence is 16 residues long. The CDR3 loop is CASNDPGDRGEETQYF.

The rearrangement links TRBV6-5 to TRBJ2-5; checking the TCRdb D call of TRBD1 is not possible without DNA. This CDR3 is 15 amino acids long. Germline values: CDR1 MNHEY, CDR2 SVGAGI. This CDR3 is CASSYDSKLTETQYF.

The chain uses TRBV6-5 and TRBJ2-3; there is no DNA to check the TCRdb D call of TRBD1. The CDR3 is 14 amino acids. The germline gives CDR1 MNHEY, CDR2 SVGAGI. CDR3 sequence reads: CASSYHLGQGAQYF.

This rearrangement joins TRBV7-8 to TRBJ2-1; TCRdb's D call, TRBD1, is unchecked because there is no DNA. The CDR3 is made up of 13 amino acids. Germline CDR1 and CDR2: SGHVS and FQNEAQ. The CDR3 region is CASSQRTGTKQFF.

V usage is TRBV4-2 and J usage is TRBJ1-5; TCRdb names TRBD1, which stays unverified in the absence of DNA. The CDR3 totals 14 residues. Germline V CDR1 and CDR2: LGHNA, YNFKEQ. CDR3 region: CASSTSPSNQPQHF.

The rearrangement joins TRBV5-5 to TRBJ2-5; the D call from TCRdb, TRBD2, cannot be confirmed without DNA. Germline-derived CDR1 and CDR2 are SGHKS and YYEKEE (reference sequence). The CDR3 has 15 amino acids. The CDR3 region is CASSPSGGAGKTQYF. The complete variable domain, with remaining parts taken from reference TRBV5-5 and TRBJ2-5, reads DAGVTQSPTHLIKTRGQQVTLRCSPISGHKSVSWYQQVLGQGPQFIFQYYEKEERGRGNFPDRFSARQFPNYSSELNVNALLLGDSALYLCASSPSGGAGKTQYFGPGTRLLVL.

CDR3 protein: CASSKKTGGVVSNYGYTF. V gene TRBV5-6 combines with J gene TRBJ1-2; without DNA, the TCRdb call of TRBD1 cannot be checked. The CDR3 has 18 amino acids. CDR1 and CDR2 (germline): SGHDT, YYEEEE.

The chain combines TRBV5-5 with TRBJ2-5; TCRdb lists TRBD1, though no DNA is available to test this call. This CDR3 contains 14 residues. The germline V gene encodes CDR1 SGHKS and CDR2 YYEKEE (reference sequence). This CDR3 reads CASSLVSGLETQYF. Supplemented by reference TRBV5-5 and TRBJ2-5, the full variable domain reads DAGVTQSPTHLIKTRGQQVTLRCSPISGHKSVSWYQQVLGQGPQFIFQYYEKEERGRGNFPDRFSARQFPNYSSELNVNALLLGDSALYLCASSLVSGLETQYFGPGTRLLVL.

This chain connects TRBV5-6 to TRBJ2-1; there is no DNA to check the TCRdb D call of TRBD2. Germline CDR1 reads SGHDT; CDR2 reads YYEEEE. The CDR3 is made up of 17 amino acids. The CDR3 region is CASSLAYSSGGAIEQFF.

CDR3 loop: CSAKRTGNQPQHF. The J gene is TRBJ1-5, the V gene TRBV20-1; checking the TCRdb D call of TRBD1 is not possible without DNA. The germline V gene has CDR1 DFQATT and CDR2 SNEGSKA (reference sequence). CDR3 length equals 13 residues.

The chain joins TRBV7-8 to TRBJ1-2; TCRdb picks TRBD1, but there is no DNA to check that call. The germline gives CDR1 SGHVS, CDR2 FQNEAQ. CDR3 length: 13 amino acids. This chain's CDR3 is CASSPPGWYGYTF.

The chain uses TRBV19 and TRBJ2-3; lacking DNA, the TRBD1 call made by TCRdb goes unchecked. CDR3 size: 15 residues. Germline V gene sequence: CDR1 LNHDA, CDR2 SQIVND (reference sequence). The CDR3 sequence is CASSIRQGSTDTQYF.

The V and J genes are TRBV27 and TRBJ2-5; with no DNA, the TCRdb D assignment of TRBD1 cannot be verified. From germline, CDR1 is MNHEY and CDR2 SMNVEV (reference sequence). The CDR3 extends over 16 amino acids. The CDR3 protein is CASGILRQGVEKTQYF.

V and J are TRBV7-2 and TRBJ1-4. The CDR3 spans 13 residues. The V gene's germline CDR1 is SGHTA and CDR2 FQGNSA. CDR3 region: CASSSQANEKLFF.

The rearrangement links TRBV7-2 to TRBJ2-4; with no DNA, the TCRdb D assignment of TRBD2 cannot be verified. Germline-derived CDR1 and CDR2 are SGHTA and FQGNSA. CDR3 length equals 15 residues. The CDR3 loop is CASSRAGGAKNIQYF.

The V call is TRBV29-1, the J call TRBJ2-1; the TCRdb D gene call, TRBD1, has no DNA to confirm it. CDR3 length equals 14 residues. The germline V gene encodes CDR1 SQVTM and CDR2 ANQGSEA. The CDR3 region is CSADPGTGRNEQFF.

The chain is built from TRBV6-1 and TRBJ1-2. The germline V gene encodes CDR1 MNHNS and CDR2 SASEGT. CDR3 size: 14 residues. The CDR3 reads CASSPTKGIYGYTF.